The present TCR beta chain was sequenced within a study of blood T cell repertoires in COVID-19. In the authors' methods: Counts of nucleated cells, estimated from reference gene primer amplification, were obtained. Measured with immunoSEQ multiplex PCR; TCRdb has only the in-frame clones, and not every one. The V and J calls and clone size were taken over from that table, and D and trimming were inferred from the DNA. The table records roughly 250,000 clones, around 88% of them present only once. Trimming took 4 bases from V and 3 from J; bases not matched to a gene: 4. The CDR3 sequence is 15 residues long. CDR1 and CDR2 (germline): SGHTA, FQGTGA. This clone showed up just once.

What was sequenced was PBMCs or T cells enriched from blood (not recorded which). The source of this sequence is a woman between 40 and 55 years old with acute COVID-19. The V call is TRBV7-3, the J call TRBJ2-3, with 10 bases aligning to TRBD2. The CDR3 is CASSSRTSGTDTQYF. The DNA of the CDR3 is TGTGCCAGCAGCTCACGGACTAGCGGAACAGATACGCAGTATTTT.